The clone carrying this TCR beta chain was counted between two and nine times. The data were taken from a study of cytomegalovirus exposure and HLA in healthy donors. The CDR3 runs 14 residues. V was clipped by 0 bases and J by 3 bases, with 7 bases between them. The germline V gene encodes CDR1 SGHRS and CDR2 YFSETQ. This PCR relied on a set of 60 Vbeta primers and 13 Jbeta primers. Generated by immunoSEQ multiplex PCR, the TCRdb table keeps only in-frame clones and is missing some. The sample has 80,000 to 95,000 clones; under 80% are singletons. The sequencing input was PBMCs. This TCR was sampled from a woman aged 30 to 39 in good health and CMV-seronegative. The chain employs TRBV5-1 and TRBJ1-5, with TRBD1 as a possible D gene (6 bases). The CDR3 is CASSLGTANQPQHF. For the CDR3, the DNA is TGCGCCAGCAGCTTGGGGACAGCCAATCAGCCCCAGCATTTT.